The rows below give T cell receptor beta chains drawn from one sample of a study of Graves' ophthalmopathy and Graves' hyperthyroidism. TCRdb analysed the multiplex PCR reads with MiXCR anew, one entry per CDR3 protein. Here the sample spans about 230,000 distinct CDR3 sequences, approximately 42% being singletons. Sequencing was carried out using peripheral blood. These receptors originate from an adult man with Graves' ophthalmopathy. Both conserved end residues are part of each CDR3. A D gene is named only where the DNA matches it firmly. Size values are once, few and many counts, or a class for expanded clones, and some rows have none.

-	TRBV20-1	TRBJ1-3	few	CSALPREGNTIYF	TGCAGTGCCCTTCCTCGCGAGGGAAACACCATATATTTT
TRBD1	TRBV10-2	TRBJ1-3	few	CASRETGAGNTIYF	TGCGCCAGCAGGGAAACAGGGGCTGGAAACACCATATATTTT
-	TRBV4-1	TRBJ1-2	-	CASSQVISTGYNYGYTF	TGTGCCAGCAGCCAAGTAATTTCAACAGGCTATAACTATGGCTACACCTTC
-	TRBV5-1	TRBJ1-1	many	CASTLTGGNTEAFF	TGCGCCAGCACCCTCACGGGGGGTAACACTGAAGCTTTCTTT
-	TRBV18	TRBJ2-7	-	CASSPPERRHEQYF	TGTGCCAGCTCACCACCCGAGAGGCGCCACGAGCAGTACTTC
-	TRBV14	TRBJ1-1	-	CASSLREYTEAFF	TGTGCCAGCAGCCTACGCGAGTACACTGAAGCTTTCTTT
TRBD2	TRBV12-3/TRBV12-4	TRBJ2-7	few	CASSLAETFYEQYF	TGTGCCAGCAGTCTAGCGGAGACTTTCTACGAGCAGTACTTC
TRBD1	TRBV7-2	TRBJ1-2	-	CASSQNTGGFYGYTF	TGTGCCAGCAGCCAAAACACAGGGGGCTTCTATGGCTACACCTTC
TRBD1	TRBV10-1	TRBJ1-1	many	CASSESGTGQGANTEAFF	TGCGCCAGCAGTGAGTCGGGAACTGGGCAGGGGGCTAACACTGAAGCTTTCTTT
TRBD2	TRBV7-2	TRBJ2-5	few	CASSPLAGHLQETQYF	TGTGCCAGCAGCCCGCTAGCGGGGCACCTTCAAGAGACCCAGTACTTC
TRBD1	TRBV2	TRBJ2-1	-	CASITKQGSYNEQFF	TGTGCCAGCATAACGAAACAGGGGTCCTACAATGAGCAGTTCTTC
TRBD1	TRBV20-1	TRBJ2-5	-	CSASIGGKTQYF	TGCAGTGCTAGTATAGGGGGCAAGACCCAGTACTTC
-	TRBV2	TRBJ2-2	-	CASSEVQAGELFF	TGTGCCAGCAGTGAAGTTCAGGCCGGGGAGCTGTTTTTT
TRBD1	TRBV20-1	TRBJ1-6	once	CSARETGRVVNSPLHF	TGCAGTGCTAGAGAGACAGGGAGGGTCGTTAATTCACCCCTCCACTTT
-	TRBV7-9	TRBJ1-2	-	CASSFEEVPPIGYTF	TGTGCCAGCAGCTTTGAGGAAGTACCTCCTATCGGCTACACCTTC
-	TRBV29-1	TRBJ2-2	few	CSVASVNTGELFF	TGCAGCGTAGCCAGTGTGAACACCGGGGAGCTGTTTTTT
-	TRBV7-9	TRBJ2-7	-	CASSDTGTGVDEQYF	TGTGCCAGCAGCGACACCGGGACGGGGGTCGACGAGCAGTACTTC
-	TRBV2	TRBJ1-1	few	CASSADKNTEAFF	TGTGCCAGCAGTGCTGACAAGAACACTGAAGCTTTCTTT
-	TRBV10-2	TRBJ2-5	-	CASSYSPSSEETQYF	TGTGCCAGCAGTTACTCGCCCAGTTCGGAAGAGACCCAGTACTTC
-	TRBV3-1	TRBJ1-2	-	CASSQENLNYGYTF	TGTGCCAGCAGCCAAGAAAATCTAAACTATGGCTACACCTTC
-	TRBV29-1	TRBJ1-3	-	CGVEWAQRRNTIYF	TGCGGCGTTGAGTGGGCCCAAAGGAGAAACACCATATATTTT
-	TRBV2	TRBJ1-1	-	CASRDVDRMNTEAFF	TGTGCCAGCAGAGATGTTGACAGGATGAACACTGAAGCTTTCTTT
TRBD1	TRBV29-1	TRBJ1-4	once	CSVEDTGQGGRGLFF	TGCAGCGTTGAAGATACGGGACAGGGGGGACGGGGACTGTTTTTT
-	TRBV7-2	TRBJ1-2	-	CASSLRAPIGDGYTF	TGTGCCAGCAGCTTAAGGGCCCCGATTGGTGATGGCTACACCTTC
-	TRBV24-1	TRBJ2-2	-	CATSGRQGPTGELFF	TGTGCCACCAGTGGTAGGCAGGGCCCCACCGGGGAGCTGTTTTTT
-	TRBV25-1	TRBJ2-5	-	CASVGSWEAQYF	TGTGCCAGCGTAGGGTCCTGGGAGGCCCAGTACTTC
-	TRBV7-9	TRBJ2-5	-	CASSLRGRTIQETQYF	TGTGCCAGCAGCCTAAGGGGACGCACGATTCAAGAGACCCAGTACTTC
-	TRBV19	TRBJ2-7	-	CASSIENPGSYEQYF	TGTGCCAGTAGTATAGAGAACCCCGGCTCCTACGAGCAGTACTTC
-	TRBV2	TRBJ1-6	-	CASSVDGRGENSPLHF	TGTGCCAGCAGTGTAGACGGCAGGGGAGAAAATTCACCCCTCCACTTT
-	TRBV20-1	TRBJ1-1	-	CSARRVEEGAFF	TGCAGTGCACGGAGGGTGGAGGAGGGGGCTTTCTTT
-	TRBV10-3	TRBJ2-7	-	CAISMTTTECEQYF	TGTGCCATCTCGATGACCACTACCGAGTGCGAGCAGTACTTC
TRBD1	TRBV7-2	TRBJ1-2	few	CASSSGQGTSGYTF	TGTGCCAGCAGCTCTGGACAGGGGACTAGCGGCTACACCTTC
-	TRBV20-1	TRBJ1-2	-	CSAPVPGLEGYGYTF	TGCAGTGCCCCCGTCCCAGGTTTGGAAGGCTATGGCTACACCTTC
-	TRBV12-3/TRBV12-4	TRBJ2-5	-	CASSLRRLQETQYF	TGTGCCAGCAGTTTAAGGCGGCTCCAAGAGACCCAGTACTTC
-	TRBV10-3	TRBJ1-2	-	CASTGGLRGGYTF	TGTGCCAGCACTGGAGGTCTTCGGGGCGGCTACACCTTC
-	TRBV29-1	TRBJ1-2	many	CSVGGVKGYTF	TGCAGCGTTGGAGGGGTTAAAGGCTACACCTTC
-	TRBV9	TRBJ2-2	few	CASSVVGAGGELFF	TGTGCCAGCAGCGTGGTAGGGGCGGGCGGGGAGCTGTTTTTT
-	TRBV10-3	TRBJ2-7	-	CAISELSGEISYEQYF	TGTGCCATCAGTGAGTTATCGGGGGAAATTTCCTACGAGCAGTACTTC
-	TRBV29-1	TRBJ2-7	-	CSAMTGVSYEQYF	TGCAGCGCTATGACGGGGGTCTCCTACGAGCAGTACTTC
-	TRBV14	TRBJ1-2	-	CASSLYGAGGYTF	TGTGCCAGCAGCCTCTATGGGGCTGGGGGCTACACCTTC
TRBD1	TRBV12-3/TRBV12-4	TRBJ1-5	few	CASRETGGSQPQHF	TGTGCCAGCAGGGAGACAGGGGGAAGTCAGCCCCAGCATTTT
-	TRBV5-5	TRBJ1-4	-	CASSRGGGLNEKLFF	TGTGCCAGCAGCCGAGGAGGCGGTCTTAATGAAAAACTGTTTTTT
TRBD2	TRBV6-9	TRBJ2-7	-	CASSSPLWREGLSYEQYF	TGTGCCAGCAGTTCCCCCCTGTGGCGGGAGGGCCTTAGCTACGAGCAGTACTTC
TRBD2	TRBV2	TRBJ2-7	-	CASSSGLAGFSYEQYF	TGTGCCAGCAGCTCGGGACTAGCGGGATTCTCCTACGAGCAGTACTTC
TRBD1	TRBV10-3	TRBJ2-5	-	CAIRDEGAETQYF	TGTGCCATCAGGGACGAGGGGGCAGAGACCCAGTACTTC
-	TRBV9	TRBJ2-7	-	CASSVGGVDEQYF	TGTGCCAGCAGCGTAGGAGGGGTCGACGAGCAGTACTTC
TRBD1	TRBV29-1	TRBJ2-7	-	CSVEGQGSNEQYF	TGCAGCGTTGAAGGACAGGGAAGCAATGAGCAGTACTTC
TRBD1	TRBV5-1	TRBJ1-4	-	CASSSQGADEKLSF	TGCGCCAGCAGCTCACAGGGGGCTGATGAAAAACTGTCTTTT
-	TRBV27	TRBJ1-1	-	CASSLSPAEWNTEAFF	TGTGCCAGCAGTTTATCTCCCGCCGAGTGGAACACTGAAGCTTTCTTT
TRBD1	TRBV7-9	TRBJ1-2	few	CASRGTGHYGYTF	TGTGCCAGCAGGGGGACAGGCCACTATGGCTACACCTTC
-	TRBV20-1	TRBJ2-7	once	CSARKTARYEQYF	TGCAGTGCTAGAAAGACAGCCCGCTACGAGCAGTACTTC